This T cell receptor beta chain was retrieved from a study of cytomegalovirus exposure and HLA in healthy donors. Points from the study as a whole: In a later analysis, V- and J-gene trimming of beta chains associated with a DCLRE1C missense variant, replicated independently. The authors enumerated some 160 TCR beta chains as linked to cytomegalovirus.

The study ran its PCR with 60 Vbeta and 13 Jbeta primers. Clones were sequenced by immunoSEQ multiplex PCR, and TCRdb holds only the in-frame ones, with some missing. Of about 85,000 clones listed, roughly 73% are singletons. Germline lookup yields CDR1 GTSNPN and CDR2 SVGIG (reference sequence). Trimming stripped 3 bases from V and 4 bases from J, with 19 bases between. This CDR3 has 15 residues. Concerning this clone itself: Its target is unknown.

This chain links TRBV30 with TRBJ2-7, with D possibly being TRBD1 (6 bases). The receptor comes from a boy younger than 18 in good health and CMV-seronegative. The sequencing input was PBMCs. In nucleotides, the CDR3 is TGTGCCTGGAGCCTCTACAAACAGGGCAGGTACGAGCAGTACTTC. Its protein is CAWSLYKQGRYEQYF.